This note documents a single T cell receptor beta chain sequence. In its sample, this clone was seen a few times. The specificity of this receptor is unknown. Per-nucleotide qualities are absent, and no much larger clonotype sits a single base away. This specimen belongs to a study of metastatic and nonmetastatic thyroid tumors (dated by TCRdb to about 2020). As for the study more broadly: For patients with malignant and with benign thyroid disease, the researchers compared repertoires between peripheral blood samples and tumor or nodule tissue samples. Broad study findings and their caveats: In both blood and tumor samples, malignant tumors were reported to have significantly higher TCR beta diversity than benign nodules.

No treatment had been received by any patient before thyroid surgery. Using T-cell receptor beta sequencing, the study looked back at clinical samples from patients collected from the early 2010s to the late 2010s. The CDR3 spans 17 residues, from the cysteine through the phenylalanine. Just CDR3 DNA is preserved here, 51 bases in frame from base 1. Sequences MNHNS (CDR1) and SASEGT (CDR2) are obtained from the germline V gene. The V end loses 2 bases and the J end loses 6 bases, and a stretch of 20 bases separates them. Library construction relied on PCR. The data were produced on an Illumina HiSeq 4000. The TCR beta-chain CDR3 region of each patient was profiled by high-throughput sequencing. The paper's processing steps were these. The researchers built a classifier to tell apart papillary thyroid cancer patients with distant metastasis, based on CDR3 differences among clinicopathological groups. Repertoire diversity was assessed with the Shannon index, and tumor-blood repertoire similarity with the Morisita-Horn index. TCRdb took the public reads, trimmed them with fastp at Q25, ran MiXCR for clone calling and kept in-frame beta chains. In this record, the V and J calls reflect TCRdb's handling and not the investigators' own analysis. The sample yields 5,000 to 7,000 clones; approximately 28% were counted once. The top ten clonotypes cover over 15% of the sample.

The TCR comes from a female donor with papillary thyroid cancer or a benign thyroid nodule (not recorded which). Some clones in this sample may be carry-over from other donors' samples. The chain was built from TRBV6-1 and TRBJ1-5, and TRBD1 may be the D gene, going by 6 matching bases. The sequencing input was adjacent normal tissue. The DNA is TGTGCCAGCAGTGAAAGGGTACAGGGTAGCTCTTCTCAGCCCCAGCATTTT. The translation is CASSERVQGSSSQPQHF.